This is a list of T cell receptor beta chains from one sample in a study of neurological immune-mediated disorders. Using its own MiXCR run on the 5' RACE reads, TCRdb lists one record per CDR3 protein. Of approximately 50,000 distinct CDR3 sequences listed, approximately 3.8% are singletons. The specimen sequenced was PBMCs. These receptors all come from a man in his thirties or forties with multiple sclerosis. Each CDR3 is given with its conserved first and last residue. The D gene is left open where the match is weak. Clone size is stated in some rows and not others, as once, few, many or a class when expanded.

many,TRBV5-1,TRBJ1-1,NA,CASSLYGELNTEAFF,TGCGCCAGCAGCTTGTACGGGGAATTGAACACTGAAGCTTTCTTT
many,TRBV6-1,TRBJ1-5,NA,CASSRRRSGENRQPQHF,TGTGCCAGCAGTCGCCGAAGGTCGGGGGAAAACAGACAGCCCCAGCATTTT
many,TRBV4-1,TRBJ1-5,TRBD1,CASSQVQTGNQPQHF,TGCGCCAGCAGCCAAGTTCAGACAGGGAATCAGCCCCAGCATTTT
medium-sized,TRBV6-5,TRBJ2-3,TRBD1,CASSYGTGADTQYF,TGTGCCAGCAGTTACGGAACAGGGGCAGATACGCAGTATTTT
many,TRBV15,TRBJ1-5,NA,CATRKGSNQPQHF,TGTGCCACCAGGAAGGGTAGCAATCAGCCCCAGCATTTT
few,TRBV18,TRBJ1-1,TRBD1,CASAETGGSTEAFF,TGTGCCAGCGCAGAGACAGGGGGCAGCACTGAAGCTTTCTTT
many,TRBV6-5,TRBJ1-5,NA,CASSPGGRANQPQHF,TGTGCCAGCAGCCCCGGAGGGAGGGCCAATCAGCCCCAGCATTTT
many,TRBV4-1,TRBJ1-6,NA,CASSLPGANSPLHF,TGCGCCAGCAGCCTTCCGGGGGCGAATTCACCCCTCCACTTT
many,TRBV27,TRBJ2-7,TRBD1,CASRYKTGVTYEQYF,TGTGCCAGCAGGTATAAGACAGGGGTAACCTACGAGCAGTACTTC
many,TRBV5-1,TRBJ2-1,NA,CASSGGKFYNEQFF,TGCGCCAGCAGCGGGGGAAAATTCTACAATGAGCAGTTCTTC
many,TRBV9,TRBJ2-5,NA,CASSVEVESGTQYF,TGTGCCAGCAGCGTAGAAGTTGAGTCCGGCACCCAGTACTTC
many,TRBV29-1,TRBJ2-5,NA,CSVEDKETQYF,TGCAGCGTTGAAGATAAAGAGACCCAGTACTTC
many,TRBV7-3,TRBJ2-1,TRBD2,CASSPGSGGGLNNEQFF,TGTGCCAGCAGCCCCGGGAGCGGGGGGGGTCTAAACAATGAGCAGTTCTTC
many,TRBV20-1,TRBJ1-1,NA,CSAPGPMNTEAFF,TGCAGTGCCCCTGGGCCCATGAACACTGAAGCTTTCTTT
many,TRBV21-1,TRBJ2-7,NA,CASSSENPTGVGHEQYF,TGTGCCAGCAGCTCCGAGAACCCGACAGGGGTAGGCCACGAGCAGTACTTC
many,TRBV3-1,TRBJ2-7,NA,CASSQAGLYEQYF,TGTGCCAGCAGCCAAGCGGGACTCTACGAGCAGTACTTC
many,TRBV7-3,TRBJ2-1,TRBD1,CASSNRPGPRTGRHSEQFF,TGTGCCAGCAGCAATCGACCTGGACCCCGGACAGGGCGGCATTCGGAGCAGTTCTTC
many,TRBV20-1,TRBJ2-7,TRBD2,CSARSPSGGPYSEQYF,TGCAGTGCTAGAAGTCCTAGCGGGGGCCCTTACTCCGAGCAGTACTTC
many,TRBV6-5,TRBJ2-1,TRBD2,CASIAPRGGYNEQFF,TGTGCCAGCATTGCACCCCGGGGAGGGTACAATGAGCAGTTCTTC
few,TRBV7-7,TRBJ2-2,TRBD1,CASSGGTGEAGELFF,TGTGCCAGCAGCGGGGGGACAGGGGAGGCCGGGGAGCTGTTTTTT
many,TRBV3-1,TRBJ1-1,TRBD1,CASLDQGVNQAFF,TGTGCCAGCCTTGACCAGGGGGTAAACCAAGCTTTCTTT
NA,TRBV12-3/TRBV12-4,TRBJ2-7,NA,CASSLGDGGSYEQYF,TGTGCCAGCAGTTTAGGGGACGGCGGCTCCTACGAGCAGTACTTC
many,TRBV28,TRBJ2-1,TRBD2,CASSLLAGSYNEQFF,TGTGCCAGCAGTTTACTAGCGGGGTCCTACAATGAGCAGTTCTTC
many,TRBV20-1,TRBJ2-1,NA,CSAPTTTSYNEQFF,TGCAGTGCTCCGACCACCACTTCCTACAATGAGCAGTTCTTC
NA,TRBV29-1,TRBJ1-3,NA,CSVDQWGIAGKTIYF,TGCAGCGTTGACCAGTGGGGCATTGCTGGAAAAACCATATATTTT
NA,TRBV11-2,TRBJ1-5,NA,CASSLGGERPQNF,TGTGCCAGCAGCTTAGGAGGGGAGCGGCCCCAGAATTTT
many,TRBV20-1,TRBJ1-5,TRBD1,CSAPGGSDQPQHF,TGCAGTGCTCCAGGGGGGAGCGATCAGCCCCAGCATTTT
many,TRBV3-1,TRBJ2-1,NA,CASSLRPDNEQFF,TGTGCCAGCAGCCTGAGACCAGACAATGAGCAGTTCTTC
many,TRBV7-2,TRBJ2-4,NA,CASSPSTELAKNIQYF,TGTGCCAGCAGCCCCTCGACAGAGCTAGCCAAAAACATTCAGTACTTC
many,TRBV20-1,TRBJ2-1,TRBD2,CSAINPSGRVDEQFF,TGCAGTGCTATCAACCCTAGCGGGAGGGTAGATGAGCAGTTCTTC
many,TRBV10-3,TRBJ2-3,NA,CAISEEAAPRDTQYF,TGTGCCATCAGTGAGGAAGCGGCTCCCCGAGATACGCAGTATTTT
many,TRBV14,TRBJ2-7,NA,CASSQEVQGHEQYF,TGTGCCAGCAGCCAAGAGGTACAGGGCCACGAGCAGTACTTC
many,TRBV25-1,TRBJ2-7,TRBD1,CASSEYQGANEQYF,TGTGCCAGCAGTGAGTACCAGGGGGCAAACGAGCAGTACTTC
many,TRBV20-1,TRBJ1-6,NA,CSAKGWSNSPLHF,TGCAGTGCTAAAGGGTGGTCTAATTCACCCCTCCACTTT
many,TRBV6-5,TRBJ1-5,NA,CASSNVGNQPQNF,TGTGCCAGCAGTAACGTGGGGAATCAGCCCCAGAATTTT
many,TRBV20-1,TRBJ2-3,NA,CSARGRPHNTDTQYF,TGCAGTGCTAGAGGTAGACCGCACAACACAGATACGCAGTATTTT
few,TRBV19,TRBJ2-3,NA,CASSIDRPGSADTQYF,TGTGCCAGTAGTATAGATCGCCCGGGTTCAGCAGATACGCAGTATTTT
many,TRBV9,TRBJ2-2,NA,CASSPSAGELFF,TGTGCCAGCAGCCCCAGTGCCGGGGAGCTGTTTTTT
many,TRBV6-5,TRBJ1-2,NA,CASSYFSEWGYTF,TGTGCCAGCAGTTACTTCAGTGAATGGGGCTACACCTTC
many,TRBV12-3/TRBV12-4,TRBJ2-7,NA,CASSTGRYEQYF,TGTGCCAGCAGTACTGGAAGATACGAGCAGTACTTC
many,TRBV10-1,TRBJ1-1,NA,CASSASTVNTEAFF,TGCGCCAGCAGTGCTTCGACAGTGAACACTGAAGCTTTCTTT
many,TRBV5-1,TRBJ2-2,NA,CASSLPGPNTGELFF,TGCGCCAGCAGCTTGCCGGGGCCGAACACCGGGGAGCTGTTTTTT
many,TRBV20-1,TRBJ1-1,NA,CSATPLNEAFF,TGCAGTGCAACTCCATTGAATGAAGCTTTCTTT
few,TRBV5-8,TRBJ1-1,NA,CASSLERNLMNTEAFF,TGTGCCAGCAGCTTGGAAAGGAACTTAATGAACACTGAAGCTTTCTTT
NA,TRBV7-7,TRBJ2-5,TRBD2,CASSLGLAGSTQETQYF,TGTGCTAGCAGCTTGGGACTAGCGGGATCTACCCAAGAGACCCAGTACTTC
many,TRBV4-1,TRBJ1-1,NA,CASSQELRTEAFF,TGCGCCAGCAGCCAAGAATTAAGGACTGAAGCTTTCTTT
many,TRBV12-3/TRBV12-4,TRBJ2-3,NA,CASSLRSVSTDTQYF,TGTGCCAGCAGTTTGCGGAGCGTGAGCACAGATACGCAGTATTTT
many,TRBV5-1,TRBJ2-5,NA,CASSNYNTRGETQYF,TGCGCCAGCAGCAATTACAACACGAGGGGAGAGACCCAGTACTTC
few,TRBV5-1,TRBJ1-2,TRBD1,CASSLGDRSDLFYGYTF,TGCGCCAGCAGCTTGGGGGACAGGTCCGACCTTTTCTATGGCTACACCTTC
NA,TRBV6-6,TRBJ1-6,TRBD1,CASTKTGAGSPLHF,TGTGCCAGCACCAAGACAGGGGCAGGTTCACCCCTCCACTTT
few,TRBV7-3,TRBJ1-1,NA,CASSPQGRRTEAFF,TGTGCCAGCAGCCCACAGGGTCGAAGGACTGAAGCTTTCTTT
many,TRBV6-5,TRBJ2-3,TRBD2,CAAASGGFTDTQYF,TGTGCCGCCGCTAGCGGGGGGTTCACAGATACGCAGTATTTT
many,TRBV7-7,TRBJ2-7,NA,CASSPDRSYEQYF,TGTGCTAGCAGCCCGGACAGATCCTACGAGCAGTACTTC
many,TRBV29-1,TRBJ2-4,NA,CSVEGKNIQYF,TGCAGCGTTGAAGGGAAAAACATTCAGTACTTC
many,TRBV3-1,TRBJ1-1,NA,CASSHEEGTPEAFF,TGTGCCAGCAGCCATGAGGAAGGGACGCCTGAAGCTTTCTTT
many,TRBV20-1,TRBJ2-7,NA,CSARDQGGISYEQYF,TGCAGTGCTAGAGATCAAGGCGGGATCTCCTACGAGCAGTACTTC